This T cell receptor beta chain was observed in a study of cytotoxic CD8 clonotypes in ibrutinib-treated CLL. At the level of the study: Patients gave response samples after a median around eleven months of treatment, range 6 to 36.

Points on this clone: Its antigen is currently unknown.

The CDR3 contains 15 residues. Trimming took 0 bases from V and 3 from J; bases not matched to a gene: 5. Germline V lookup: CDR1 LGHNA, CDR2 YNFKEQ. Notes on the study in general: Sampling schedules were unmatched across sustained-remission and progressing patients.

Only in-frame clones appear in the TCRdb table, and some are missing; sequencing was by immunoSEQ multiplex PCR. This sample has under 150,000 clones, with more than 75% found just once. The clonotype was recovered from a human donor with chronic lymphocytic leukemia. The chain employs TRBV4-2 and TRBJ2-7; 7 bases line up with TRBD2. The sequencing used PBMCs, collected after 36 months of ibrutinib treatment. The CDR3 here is CASSQESGGGYEQYF. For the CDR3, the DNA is TGTGCCAGCAGCCAAGAGTCGGGAGGAGGCTACGAGCAGTACTTC.